The text below deals with one TCR beta chain. In this sample, this clone turned up a few times. Its antigen has not been determined. There are no base qualities to consult, and no much larger clone falls within one base. The treatment or condition label corresponds to: 15 to 20 received Ad26.COV2.S at low or high dose, single or two shots; about five received placebo; per-sample allocation not given. For vaccine and placebo recipients, the sequenced repertoires came from samples collected on day 63 after the first injection. Cohort 1b enrolled about 25 adults aged 18-55 years at a single site in Boston, USA, between 29 July and 7 August 2020. As a vaccine, Ad26.COV2.S was a replication-incompetent adenovirus type 26 vector that expressed a prefusion-stabilized SARS-CoV-2 spike protein derived from the original Wuhan strain. The germline V gene (reference sequence) yields LGHDT for CDR1 and YNNKEL for CDR2. At the junction V is shortened by 0 bases and J by 2 bases, with 8 bases in between. The cysteine opens and the phenylalanine closes a CDR3 of 14 amino acids. Only CDR3 DNA is held: 42 bases, read in frame from base 1.

The immunoSEQ Assay was the method used to sequence TCRbeta CDR3 regions. After extraction, genomic DNA underwent amplification by bias-controlled multiplex PCR, followed by high-throughput sequencing. The study's processing was this. Collapsing and filtering of sequences were performed to quantify the absolute abundance of each unique TCRbeta CDR3 region. T cell fraction was estimated by normalization of TCRbeta template counts to usable DNA, with usable DNA being measured through amplification of reference genes present in all nucleated cells. Repertoire TCRs were annotated as SARS-CoV-2-specific by exact matching of V gene, CDR3 amino acid sequence and J gene to a known reactive TCR set. The reference SARS-CoV-2 TCR set came from MIRA and was filtered for enrichment in COVID-19-positive ImmuneCODE repertoires, removing public or cross-reactive TCRs. Drawing on the MIRA antigens, annotated TCRs were analysed further at the level of specific ORF or position within ORF. Breadth was defined as annotated unique rearrangements over total unique productive rearrangements; depth was the summed frequency of those rearrangements. Two-sided Wilcoxon rank-sum tests were applied when comparing TCR breadth between groups. TCRdb took over this immuneACCESS table, retaining in-frame rearrangements with V and J assigned. Such tables are incomplete; in checked studies, under half of the missing clones stem from an unresolved V gene, and the remainder is unexplained. The V and J calls and clone size are taken from that table; D and trimming were inferred from the DNA. The sample table records some 350,000 clones; 90% of these occur just once. Together, the top ten hold approximately 5% of the sample.

The data were obtained in a study of Ad26.COV2.S vaccination and SARS-CoV-2 variants (dated by TCRdb to the early 2020s). As for the study more broadly: Donors in the vaccine arm were drawn from COV1001, a phase I-IIa trial of Ad26.COV2.S in healthy adults that was multicentre, randomized, double-blind and placebo-controlled. The TCR-sequenced set comprised roughly 30 samples: some 20 Ad26.COV2.S vaccine recipients, 5 placebo recipients and 8 SARS-CoV-2 convalescent individuals. Sequencing of the TCRbeta repertoire served to evaluate the specificity and breadth of SARS-CoV-2-reactive T cell receptors following Ad26.COV2.S vaccination. Ad26.COV2.S was administered intramuscularly at 5 x 10^10 or 1 x 10^11 viral particles, either as a single shot or as two shots given 56 days apart. Investigators remained blinded to trial group allocation during experiments and outcome assessment. Participants in the trial were split at random into five groups of five each, receiving low-dose or high-dose Ad26.COV2.S once or twice, or else placebo on both occasions.

Here is what the overall study found, with its caveats: Comparing responses between vaccine doses or regimens was not something the study was powered to do. Spike-specific TCR breadth was higher in Ad26.COV2.S recipients than in placebo recipients (P = 0.0014). Vaccine and placebo recipients had similar non-spike TCR breadth, a finding consistent with the vaccine containing only spike. The authors noted that total T cell responses may have been underestimated by the TCR breadth and depth analyses. After vaccination, substantial breadth of spike-specific CD8+ and CD4+ T cell responses was reported.

The sequences come from peripheral blood, collected in a trial of Ad26.COV2.S vaccine versus placebo. The TCR originated in a person between 18 and 60 years old who received the Ad26.COV2.S COVID-19 vaccine or a placebo. The rearranged segments are TRBV3-1 (or the pseudogene TRBV3-2) and TRBJ2-7; the D gene remains uncertain. The nucleotide sequence reads TGTGCCAGCAGCCAAGAGATACAAGCCTACGAGCAGTACTTC. Its protein product is CASSQEIQAYEQYF.